Listed below are T cell receptor beta chains from one sample, sequenced in a study of T cells in Graves' hyperthyroidism and ophthalmopathy. TCRdb processed the multiplex PCR reads anew with MiXCR; each CDR3 protein has one entry. The sample consists of 380,000 or so distinct CDR3 sequences, roughly 14% of them appearing once. What was sequenced was blood. These receptors were collected from a man aged 25-45 years with Graves' hyperthyroidism that later progressed to Graves' ophthalmopathy. The CDR3 runs from the conserved cysteine through the conserved F or W. D genes are given only for firm matches. Expanded clones get a size class; other rows say once, few or many, or leave the size out.

d_call	clone_size	v_call	j_call	cdr3_nt	cdr3_aa
.	.	TRBV6-1	TRBJ1-1	TGTGCCAGCACGGGGGACCCACTTCCTGAAGCTTTCTTT	CASTGDPLPEAFF
.	many	TRBV24-1	TRBJ2-7	TGTGCCACCAGTGATTCCGGGACAAATGTCCCCTACGAGCAGTACTTC	CATSDSGTNVPYEQYF
TRBD1	.	TRBV6-1	TRBJ1-3	TGTGCCAGCCCGGGACAGGGGGCTGGAAACACCATATATTTT	CASPGQGAGNTIYF
.	few	TRBV3-1	TRBJ2-1	TGTGCCAGCAGCCAAAGCGCGACGGGGGTAAACTACAATGAGCAGTTCTTC	CASSQSATGVNYNEQFF
TRBD2	few	TRBV7-6	TRBJ2-1	TGTGCCAGCAGCCGTACTAGCGGGGGAAACAATGAGCAGTTCTTC	CASSRTSGGNNEQFF
TRBD2	few	TRBV20-1	TRBJ2-5	TGCAGTGCCCCGGGGTGGACTAGCGGGGGTAGAGAGACCCAGTACTTC	CSAPGWTSGGRETQYF
.	.	TRBV5-6	TRBJ2-5	TGTGCCAGCAGCTTGGCCGGTGAGGGGGGGGACCAAGAGACCCAGTACTTC	CASSLAGEGGDQETQYF
.	.	TRBV6-1	TRBJ1-6	TGTGCCAGTCTAAGGGTTCCTAATTCACCCCTCCACTTT	CASLRVPNSPLHF
.	many	TRBV30	TRBJ1-1	TGTGCCTGGAGTCAACAGCCGAACACTGAAGCTTTCTTT	CAWSQQPNTEAFF
TRBD1	many	TRBV18	TRBJ1-5	TGTGCCAGCTCACCACCGGGACAGAATCAGCCCCAGCATTTT	CASSPPGQNQPQHF
.	many	TRBV20-1	TRBJ2-7	TGCAGTGCTAGAGGGGGCACCTTCTCCTACGAGCAGTACTTC	CSARGGTFSYEQYF
TRBD1	.	TRBV7-9	TRBJ1-3	TGTGCCAGCAGCTCCTCGGGACAGCCTGTTAGTGACTTCTCTGGAAACACCATATATTTT	CASSSSGQPVSDFSGNTIYF
.	many	TRBV2	TRBJ2-2	TGTGCCAGCAGTGAATTTAGGTCGGCGGGGGAGCTGTTTTTT	CASSEFRSAGELFF
TRBD1	few	TRBV13	TRBJ2-2	TGTGCCAGCAGCTTAGGGGCAGGGGGCAACACCGGGGAGCTGTTTTTT	CASSLGAGGNTGELFF
TRBD2	many	TRBV6-5	TRBJ2-5	TGTGCCAGCAGTTACGCTAGCGGGGCTCAAGAGACCCAGTACTTC	CASSYASGAQETQYF
.	.	TRBV5-4	TRBJ1-2	TGTGCCAGCAGCTTGGGCAAGGGCTACTATGGCTACACCTTC	CASSLGKGYYGYTF
.	few	TRBV18	TRBJ2-3	TGTGCCAGCTCACCACCGTCAGTTCAGGATGCGCAGTATTTT	CASSPPSVQDAQYF
.	.	TRBV5-5	TRBJ2-3	TGTGCCAGCAGCCAACACCCGGGGACCCGCACAGATACGCAGTATTTT	CASSQHPGTRTDTQYF
.	.	TRBV4-2	TRBJ1-6	TGTGCCAGCAGGCCAGGACGGAATAATTCACCCCTCCACTTT	CASRPGRNNSPLHF
.	many	TRBV28	TRBJ2-7	TGTGCCAGCAGCCAACCAGTAGGGGCGACCTACGAGCAGTACTTC	CASSQPVGATYEQYF
TRBD1	few	TRBV20-1	TRBJ2-2	TGCAGTGCGGAACCGGGACAGGGTACCGGGGAGCTGTTTTTT	CSAEPGQGTGELFF